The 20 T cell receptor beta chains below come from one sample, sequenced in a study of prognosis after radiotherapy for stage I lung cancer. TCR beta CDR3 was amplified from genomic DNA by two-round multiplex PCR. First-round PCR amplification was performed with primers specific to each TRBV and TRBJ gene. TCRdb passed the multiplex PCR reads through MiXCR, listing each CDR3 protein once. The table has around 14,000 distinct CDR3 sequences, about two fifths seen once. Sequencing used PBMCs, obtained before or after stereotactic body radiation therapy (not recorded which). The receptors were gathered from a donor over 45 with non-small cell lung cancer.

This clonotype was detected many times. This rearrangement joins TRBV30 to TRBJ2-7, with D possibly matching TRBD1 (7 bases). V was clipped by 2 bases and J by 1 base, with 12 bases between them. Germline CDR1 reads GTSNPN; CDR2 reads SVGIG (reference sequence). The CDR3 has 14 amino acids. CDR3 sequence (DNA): TGTGCCTGGAGTACGCCAGGGGGGTCCTACGAGCAGTACTTC. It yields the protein CAWSTPGGSYEQYF.

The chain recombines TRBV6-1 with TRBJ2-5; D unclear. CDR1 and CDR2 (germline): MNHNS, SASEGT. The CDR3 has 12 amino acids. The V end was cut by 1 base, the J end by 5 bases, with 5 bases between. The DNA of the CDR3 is TGTGCCAGCAGTGAAGAGAGGGAGACCCAGTACTTC. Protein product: CASSEERETQYF.

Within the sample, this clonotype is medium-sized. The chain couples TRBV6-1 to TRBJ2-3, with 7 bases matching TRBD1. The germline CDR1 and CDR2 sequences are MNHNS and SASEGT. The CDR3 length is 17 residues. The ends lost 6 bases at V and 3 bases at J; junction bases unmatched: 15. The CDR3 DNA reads TGTGCCAGCAGCCTCGACTCCGGGACAGCATCAACAGATACGCAGTATTTT. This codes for CASSLDSGTASTDTQYF.

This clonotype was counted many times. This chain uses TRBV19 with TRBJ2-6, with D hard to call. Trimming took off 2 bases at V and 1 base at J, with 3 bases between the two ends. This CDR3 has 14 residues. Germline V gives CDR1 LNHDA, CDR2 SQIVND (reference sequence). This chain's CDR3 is CASSIMSGANVLTF. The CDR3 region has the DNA TGTGCCAGTAGTATAATGTCTGGGGCCAACGTCCTGACTTTC.

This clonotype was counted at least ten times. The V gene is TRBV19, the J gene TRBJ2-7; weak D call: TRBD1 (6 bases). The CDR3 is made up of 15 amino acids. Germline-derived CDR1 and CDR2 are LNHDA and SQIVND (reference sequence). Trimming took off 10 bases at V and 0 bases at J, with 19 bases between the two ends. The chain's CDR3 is CAKIKDSKSSYEQYF. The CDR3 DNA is TGTGCCAAGATAAAGGACAGTAAAAGCTCCTACGAGCAGTACTTC.

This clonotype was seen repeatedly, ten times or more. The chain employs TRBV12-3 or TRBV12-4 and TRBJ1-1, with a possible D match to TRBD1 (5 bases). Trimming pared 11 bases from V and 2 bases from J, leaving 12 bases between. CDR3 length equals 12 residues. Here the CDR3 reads CAAGPRNTEAFF. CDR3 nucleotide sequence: TGTGCCGCGGGACCTCGCAACACTGAAGCTTTCTTT.

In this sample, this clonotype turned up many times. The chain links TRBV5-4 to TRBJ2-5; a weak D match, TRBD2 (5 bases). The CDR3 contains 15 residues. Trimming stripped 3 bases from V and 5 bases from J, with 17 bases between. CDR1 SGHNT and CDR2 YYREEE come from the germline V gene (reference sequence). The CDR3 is CASSWRSMTSETQYF. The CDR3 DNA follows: TGTGCCAGCAGCTGGAGGTCCATGACTTCTGAGACCCAGTACTTC.

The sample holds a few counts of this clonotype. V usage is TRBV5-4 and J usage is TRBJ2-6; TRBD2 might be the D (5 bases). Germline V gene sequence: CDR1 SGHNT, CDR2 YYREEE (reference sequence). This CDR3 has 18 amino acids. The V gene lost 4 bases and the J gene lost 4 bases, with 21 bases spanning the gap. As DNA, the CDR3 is TGTGCCAGCAGCCTGGAGGCTTGGGCTGGTTCCGGGGCCAACGTCCTGACTTTC. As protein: CASSLEAWAGSGANVLTF.

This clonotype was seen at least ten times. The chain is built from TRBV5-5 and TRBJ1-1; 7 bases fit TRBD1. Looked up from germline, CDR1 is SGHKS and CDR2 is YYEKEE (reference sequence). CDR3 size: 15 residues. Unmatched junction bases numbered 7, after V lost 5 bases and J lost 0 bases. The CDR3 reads CASRSTGTVNTEAFF. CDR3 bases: TGTGCCAGCAGATCGACCGGGACAGTGAACACTGAAGCTTTCTTT.

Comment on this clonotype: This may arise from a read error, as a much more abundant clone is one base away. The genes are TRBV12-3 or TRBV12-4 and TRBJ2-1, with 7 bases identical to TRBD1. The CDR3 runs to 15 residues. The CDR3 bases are TGTTCCAGCAGCCGGGCCCAGGGGGATTGCAATGAGCAGTTCTTC. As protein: CSSSRAQGDCNEQFF.

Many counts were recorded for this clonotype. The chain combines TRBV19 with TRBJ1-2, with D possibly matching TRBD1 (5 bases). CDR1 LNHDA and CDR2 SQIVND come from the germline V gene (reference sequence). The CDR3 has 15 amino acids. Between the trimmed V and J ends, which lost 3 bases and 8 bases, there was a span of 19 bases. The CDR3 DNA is TGTGCCAGTAGTATCTTGGAGGGGAAGGTTAACGGCTACACCTTC. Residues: CASSILEGKVNGYTF. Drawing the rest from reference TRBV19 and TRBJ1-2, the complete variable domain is DGGITQSPKYLFRKEGQNVTLSCEQNLNHDAMYWYRQDPGQGLRLIYYSQIVNDFQKGDIAEGYSVSREKKESFPLTVTSAQKNPTAFYLCASSILEGKVNGYTFGSGTRLTVV.

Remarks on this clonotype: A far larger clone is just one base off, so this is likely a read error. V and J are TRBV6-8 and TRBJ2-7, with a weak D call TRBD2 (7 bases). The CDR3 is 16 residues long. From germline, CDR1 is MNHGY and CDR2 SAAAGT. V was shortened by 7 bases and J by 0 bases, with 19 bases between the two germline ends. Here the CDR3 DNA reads TGTGCCAGCACCGGACTAGAGGGGGGCGGCTCCTACGAGCAGTACTTC. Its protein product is CASTGLEGGGSYEQYF.

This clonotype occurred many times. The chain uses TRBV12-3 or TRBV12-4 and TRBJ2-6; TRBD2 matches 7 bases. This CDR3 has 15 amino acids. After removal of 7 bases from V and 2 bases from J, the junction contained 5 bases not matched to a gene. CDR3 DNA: TGTGCCAGCACCAAGCGGGGAGCTGGGGCCAACGTCCTGACTTTC. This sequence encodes CASTKRGAGANVLTF.

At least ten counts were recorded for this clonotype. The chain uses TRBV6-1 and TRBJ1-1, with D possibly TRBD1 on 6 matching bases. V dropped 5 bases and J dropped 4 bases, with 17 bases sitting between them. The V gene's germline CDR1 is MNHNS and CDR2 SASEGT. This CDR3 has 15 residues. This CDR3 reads CASSPRRTGTTEAFF. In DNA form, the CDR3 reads TGTGCCAGCAGTCCTCGCCGAACAGGGACCACTGAAGCTTTCTTT.

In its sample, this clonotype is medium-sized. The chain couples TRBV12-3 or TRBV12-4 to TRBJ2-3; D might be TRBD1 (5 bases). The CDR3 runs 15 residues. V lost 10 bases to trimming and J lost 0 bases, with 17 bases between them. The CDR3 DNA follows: TGTGCCACCACCGTGAGACAGACGAGCACAGATACGCAGTATTTT. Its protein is CATTVRQTSTDTQYF.

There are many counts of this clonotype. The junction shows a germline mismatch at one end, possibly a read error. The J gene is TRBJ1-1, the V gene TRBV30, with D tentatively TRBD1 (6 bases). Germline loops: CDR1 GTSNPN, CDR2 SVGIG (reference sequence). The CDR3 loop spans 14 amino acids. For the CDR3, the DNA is TGTGCCGGGAGTCAGGGGACGGTGAACACTGAAGCTTTCTTT. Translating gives CAGSQGTVNTEAFF.

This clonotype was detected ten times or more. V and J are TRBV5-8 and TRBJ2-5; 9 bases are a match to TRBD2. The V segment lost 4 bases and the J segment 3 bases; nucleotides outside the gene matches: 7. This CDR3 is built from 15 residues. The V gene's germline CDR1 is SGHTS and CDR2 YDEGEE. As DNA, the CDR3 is TGTGCCAGCAGCACTGGAGTAGCGGGAGAAGAGACCCAGTACTTC. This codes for CASSTGVAGEETQYF.

CDR3 in amino acids: CASRKDGEYNSPLHF. As DNA, the CDR3 is TGTGCCAGTAGGAAGGACGGAGAGTATAATTCACCCCTCCACTTT. The chain recombines TRBV19 with TRBJ1-6; D is undetermined. The CDR3 contains 15 residues. Per the germline V gene, CDR1 is LNHDA and CDR2 is SQIVND (reference sequence). V was cut by 6 bases and J by 4 bases, with 13 bases left in between.

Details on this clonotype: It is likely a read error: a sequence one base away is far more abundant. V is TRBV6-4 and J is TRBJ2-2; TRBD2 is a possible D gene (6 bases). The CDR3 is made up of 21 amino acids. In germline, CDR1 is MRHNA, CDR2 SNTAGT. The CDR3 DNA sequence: TGTGCCAGCAGTTTGGTCTTGCATGCCGGGAGCTCAAACGCGAACACCGGGGAGCTGCTTTTT. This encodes CASSLVLHAGSSNANTGELLF.

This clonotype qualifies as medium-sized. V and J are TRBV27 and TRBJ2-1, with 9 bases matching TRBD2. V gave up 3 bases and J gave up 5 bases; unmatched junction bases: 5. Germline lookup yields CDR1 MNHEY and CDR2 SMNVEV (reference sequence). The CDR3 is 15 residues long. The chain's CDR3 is CASSFKIAGDNEQFF. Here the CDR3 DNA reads TGTGCCAGCAGTTTTAAAATAGCGGGGGACAATGAGCAGTTCTTC.